Listed below are T cell receptor beta chains from one sample, sequenced in a study of tumor and adjacent non-tumor tissue in lung cancer. Each CDR3 protein is one row after TCRdb ran MiXCR on the multiplex PCR reads. The sample has fewer than 85,000 distinct CDR3 sequences; 55% to 85% are singletons. The specimen was lung tumor tissue. Source of these receptors: a man aged 60-69 years with non-small cell lung cancer. Each CDR3 is given with its conserved first and last residue. The D gene is left open where the match is weak. Clone sizes are given selectively: once, few, many, or a class where the clone is expanded.

D	size	J	length	V	DNA	CDR3
NA	NA	TRBJ2-5	11	TRBV29-1	TGCAGTGATCTTTCACGGGAGACCCAGTACTTC	CSDLSRETQYF
TRBD2	NA	TRBJ2-3	14	TRBV20-1	TGCAGTGCCCCACTAGTGGGAGGGGTAAATACGCAGTATTTT	CSAPLVGGVNTQYF
NA	few	TRBJ2-7	15	TRBV18	TGTGCCAGCTCACCACCGCGACAGGGACTTAACGAGCAGTACTTC	CASSPPRQGLNEQYF
NA	NA	TRBJ1-5	13	TRBV5-4	TGTGCCAACAGCTTGGACAGCAATCAGCCCCAGCATTTT	CANSLDSNQPQHF
NA	NA	TRBJ1-2	13	TRBV5-1	TGCCCCAGCAGCTCGACTCAATTATTCAGCTACACCTTC	CPSSSTQLFSYTF
TRBD1	NA	TRBJ2-3	13	TRBV6-5	TGCGCCAGCAGGGAGACAGGGGTAGCTACGCAGTATTTT	CASRETGVATQYF
NA	many	TRBJ1-6	16	TRBV6-1	TGTGCCAGCAGTGACCTGATGCCAGGCCTCAATTCACCCCTCCACTTT	CASSDLMPGLNSPLHF
NA	many	TRBJ2-7	16	TRBV5-6	TGTGCCAGCAGCTTGGAGAGGATTGACGGCTCCTACGAGCAGTACTTC	CASSLERIDGSYEQYF
TRBD2	NA	TRBJ2-5	14	TRBV20-1	TGCAGTGCTACGTCTAGCGGGAATCAAGAGACCCAGTACTTC	CSATSSGNQETQYF
NA	NA	TRBJ2-6	16	TRBV20-1	TGCAAAGCTAGAGATCATAATATCTCTGGGGCCAACGTCCTGACTTTC	CKARDHNISGANVLTF
TRBD1	NA	TRBJ2-3	14	TRBV6-6	TGTGCCAGCAGTTACCGGGACAGGGCAGATACGCTGTATTTT	CASSYRDRADTLYF
NA	NA	TRBJ2-7	14	TRBV9	TGTGCCAGGAGCGTAGGGGGGTTCTCCTACGAGCAGTACTTC	CARSVGGFSYEQYF
TRBD1	few	TRBJ1-1	15	TRBV29-1	TGCAGCGTGGGTTACAGGGGGGCGCCGAGCATTGAAGCTTTCTTT	CSVGYRGAPSIEAFF
NA	NA	TRBJ2-5	11	TRBV20-1	TGCAGTATTCAAGACCAAGAGACCCAGTACTTC	CSIQDQETQYF
TRBD2	NA	TRBJ2-2	16	TRBV20-1	TGCAGTGCTAGAGGGGGGCTAGCGGGAGGGACCGGGCAGCTGTTCTTT	CSARGGLAGGTGQLFF